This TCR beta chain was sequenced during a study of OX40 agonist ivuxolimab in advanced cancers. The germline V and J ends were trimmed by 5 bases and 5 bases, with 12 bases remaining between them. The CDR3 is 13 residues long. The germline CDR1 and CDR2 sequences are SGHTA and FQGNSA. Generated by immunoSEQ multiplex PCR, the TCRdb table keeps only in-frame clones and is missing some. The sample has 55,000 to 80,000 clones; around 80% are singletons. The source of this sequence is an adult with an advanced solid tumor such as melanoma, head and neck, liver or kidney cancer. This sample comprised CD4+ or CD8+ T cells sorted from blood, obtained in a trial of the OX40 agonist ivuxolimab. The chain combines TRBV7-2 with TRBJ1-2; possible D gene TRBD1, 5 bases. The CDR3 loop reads CASSPLWGYGYTF. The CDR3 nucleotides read TGTGCCAGCAGCCCCCTGTGGGGGTATGGCTACACCTTC.